This entry is about one T cell receptor beta chain. The data are from a study of blood T cell repertoires in COVID-19. Study background: From the United States, Italy and Spain came samples of acute and convalescent COVID-19. The analysed material was cDNA or gDNA that came from T cells, B-cell-depleted T cells, or PBMCs.

Trimming removed 2 bases from V and 6 bases from J; junction bases left unmatched: 9. From germline, CDR1 is MNHEY and CDR2 SVGAGI. CDR3 size: 16 residues. Per the original data handling: It was from reference gene primer amplification that nucleated cell counts were estimated. The assay was immunoSEQ multiplex PCR, and TCRdb's table has in-frame clones only and misses some. Clone size and V and J calls were adopted from that table, with D and trimming inferred from the DNA. There are about 120,000 clones in the sample; around nine tenths occur only once, and about a fifth lies in the top ten. This rearrangement joins TRBV6-5 to TRBJ2-3; 9 bases are shared with TRBD2. The sequenced sample consisted of peripheral blood. The TCR originated in a human donor with acute or convalescent COVID-19. The donor label of this sample is uncertain. The CDR3 DNA is TGTGCCAGCAGTTACCCCGGGCTAGCGGGGACCGATACGCAGTATTTT. Its translation is CASSYPGLAGTDTQYF.